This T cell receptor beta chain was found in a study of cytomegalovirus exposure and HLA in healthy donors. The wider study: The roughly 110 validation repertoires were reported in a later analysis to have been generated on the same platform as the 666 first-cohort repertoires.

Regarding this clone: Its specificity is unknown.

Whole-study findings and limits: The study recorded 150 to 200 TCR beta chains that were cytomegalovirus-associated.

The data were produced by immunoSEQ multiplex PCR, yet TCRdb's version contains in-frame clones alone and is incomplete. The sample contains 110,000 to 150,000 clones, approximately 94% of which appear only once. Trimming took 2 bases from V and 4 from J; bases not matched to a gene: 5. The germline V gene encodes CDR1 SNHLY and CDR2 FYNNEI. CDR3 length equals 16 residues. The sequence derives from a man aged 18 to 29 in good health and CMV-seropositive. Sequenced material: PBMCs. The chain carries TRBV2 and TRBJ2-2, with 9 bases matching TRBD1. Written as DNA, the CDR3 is TGTGCCAGCAGTGAATTGGGACAGGGAAGCACCGGGGAGCTGTTTTTT. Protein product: CASSELGQGSTGELFF.